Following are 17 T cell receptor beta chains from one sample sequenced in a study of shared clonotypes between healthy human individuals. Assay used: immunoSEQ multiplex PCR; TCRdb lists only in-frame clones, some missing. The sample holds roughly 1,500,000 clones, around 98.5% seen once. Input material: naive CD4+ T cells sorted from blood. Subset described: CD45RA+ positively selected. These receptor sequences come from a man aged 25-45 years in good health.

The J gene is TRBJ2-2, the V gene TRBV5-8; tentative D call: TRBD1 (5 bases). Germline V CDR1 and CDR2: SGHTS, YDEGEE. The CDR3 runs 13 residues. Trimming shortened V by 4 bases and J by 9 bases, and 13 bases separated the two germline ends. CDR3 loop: CASSTDKRRELFF. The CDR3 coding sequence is TGTGCCAGCAGCACGGACAAACGTCGGGAGCTGTTTTTT.

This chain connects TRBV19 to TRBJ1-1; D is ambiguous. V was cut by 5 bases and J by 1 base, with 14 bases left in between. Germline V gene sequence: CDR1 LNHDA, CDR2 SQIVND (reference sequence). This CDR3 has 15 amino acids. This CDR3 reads CASSRKTARNTEAFF. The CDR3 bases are TGTGCCAGTAGTCGGAAGACGGCCCGGAACACTGAAGCTTTCTTT.

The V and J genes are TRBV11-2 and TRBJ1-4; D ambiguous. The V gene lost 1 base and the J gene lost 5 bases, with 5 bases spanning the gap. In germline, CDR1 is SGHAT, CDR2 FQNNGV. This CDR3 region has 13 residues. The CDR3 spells CASSLGLNEKLFF. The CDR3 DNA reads TGTGCCAGCAGCTTAGGCCTAAATGAAAAACTGTTTTTT.

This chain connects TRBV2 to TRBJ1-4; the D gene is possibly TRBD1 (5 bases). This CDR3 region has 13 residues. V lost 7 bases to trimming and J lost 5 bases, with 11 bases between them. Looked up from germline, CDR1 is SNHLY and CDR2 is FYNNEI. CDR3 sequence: CASKGRANEKLFF. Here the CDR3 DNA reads TGTGCCAGCAAGGGCAGGGCCAATGAAAAACTGTTTTTT.

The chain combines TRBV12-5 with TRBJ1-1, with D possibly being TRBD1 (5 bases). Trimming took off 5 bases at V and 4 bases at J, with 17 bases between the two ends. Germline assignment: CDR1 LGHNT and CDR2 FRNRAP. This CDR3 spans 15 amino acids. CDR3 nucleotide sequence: TGTGCTAGTGGTGCACGCCGGGACTCGGCCACTGAAGCTTTCTTT. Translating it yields CASGARRDSATEAFF.

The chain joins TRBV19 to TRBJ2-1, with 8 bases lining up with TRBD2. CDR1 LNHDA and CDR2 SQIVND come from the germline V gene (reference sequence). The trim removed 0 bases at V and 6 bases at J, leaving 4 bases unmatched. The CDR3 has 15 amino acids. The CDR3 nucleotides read TGTGCCAGTAGTATAGATTCTGGACTAGCCAATGAGCAGTTCTTC. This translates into CASSIDSGLANEQFF.

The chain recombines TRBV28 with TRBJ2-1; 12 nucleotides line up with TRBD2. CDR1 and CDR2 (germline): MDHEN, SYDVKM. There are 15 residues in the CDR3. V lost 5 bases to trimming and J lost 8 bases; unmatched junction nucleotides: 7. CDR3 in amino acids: CASSPTSGRGDEQFF. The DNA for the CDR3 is TGTGCCAGCAGTCCGACTAGCGGGAGAGGAGATGAGCAGTTCTTC.

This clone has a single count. CDR3 sequence reads: CASSGNWPGEQYF. CDR3 nucleotides: TGTGCCAGCAGTGGTAACTGGCCGGGCGAGCAGTACTTC. V gene TRBV25-1 combines with J gene TRBJ2-7; no reliable D call. CDR1 and CDR2 (germline): MGHDK, SYGVNS. The CDR3 length is 13 residues. V lost 4 bases and J lost 6, with 13 bases in between.

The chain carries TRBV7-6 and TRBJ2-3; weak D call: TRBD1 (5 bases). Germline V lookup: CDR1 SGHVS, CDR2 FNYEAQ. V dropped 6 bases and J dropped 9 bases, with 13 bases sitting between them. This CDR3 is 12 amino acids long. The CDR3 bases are TGTGCCAGCAGTCCCGCGGCAGGGACGCAGTATTTT. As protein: CASSPAAGTQYF.

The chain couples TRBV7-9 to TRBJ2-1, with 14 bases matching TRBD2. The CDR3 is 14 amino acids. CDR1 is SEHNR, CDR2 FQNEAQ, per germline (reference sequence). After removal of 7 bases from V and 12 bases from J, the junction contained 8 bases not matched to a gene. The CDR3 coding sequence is TGTGCCAGCAATGGACTAGCGGGAGGATTGGTGCAGTTCTTC. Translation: CASNGLAGGLVQFF.

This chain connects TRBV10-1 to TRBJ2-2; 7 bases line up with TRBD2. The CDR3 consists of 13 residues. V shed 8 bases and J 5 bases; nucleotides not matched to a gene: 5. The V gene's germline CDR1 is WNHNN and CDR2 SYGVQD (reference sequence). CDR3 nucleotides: TGCGCCAGCTCGGGCGGGAGTACCGGGGAGCTGTTTTTT. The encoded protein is CASSGGSTGELFF.

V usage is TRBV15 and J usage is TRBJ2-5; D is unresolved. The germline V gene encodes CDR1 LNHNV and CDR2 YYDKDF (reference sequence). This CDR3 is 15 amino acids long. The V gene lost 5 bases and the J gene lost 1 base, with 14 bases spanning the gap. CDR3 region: CATSGQRAVQETQYF. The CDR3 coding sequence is TGTGCCACCAGCGGCCAGCGCGCGGTCCAAGAGACCCAGTACTTC.

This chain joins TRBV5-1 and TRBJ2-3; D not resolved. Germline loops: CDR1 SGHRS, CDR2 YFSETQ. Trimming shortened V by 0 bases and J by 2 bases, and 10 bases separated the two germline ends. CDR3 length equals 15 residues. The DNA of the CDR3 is TGCGCCAGCAGCTTGGCTTCCAGAAACACAGATACGCAGTATTTT. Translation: CASSLASRNTDTQYF.

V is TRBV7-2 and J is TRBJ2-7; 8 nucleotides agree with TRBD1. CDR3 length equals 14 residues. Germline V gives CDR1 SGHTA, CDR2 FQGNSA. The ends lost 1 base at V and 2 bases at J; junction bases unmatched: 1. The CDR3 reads CASSLGQGTYEQYF. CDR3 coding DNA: TGTGCCAGCAGCTTAGGACAGGGGACCTACGAGCAGTACTTC.

The DNA of the CDR3 is TGTGCCAGCAGCCCAACTGGACAGTTTGGTGAGCAGTACTTC. Protein: CASSPTGQFGEQYF. V and J are TRBV9 and TRBJ2-7, with D maybe TRBD1 (6 bases). The CDR3 is 14 amino acids. CDR1 and CDR2 (germline): SGDLS, YYNGEE. With 4 bases removed from V and 7 bases from J, the gap between germline ends came to 18 bases.

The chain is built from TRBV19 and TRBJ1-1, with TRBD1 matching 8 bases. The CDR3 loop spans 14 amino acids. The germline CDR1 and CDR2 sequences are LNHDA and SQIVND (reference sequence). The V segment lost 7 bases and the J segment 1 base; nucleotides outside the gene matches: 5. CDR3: CASNQQGANTEAFF. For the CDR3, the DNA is TGTGCCAGTAATCAGCAGGGGGCGAACACTGAAGCTTTCTTT.

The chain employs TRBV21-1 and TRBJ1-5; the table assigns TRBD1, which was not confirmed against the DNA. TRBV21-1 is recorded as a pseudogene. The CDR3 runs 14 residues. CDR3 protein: CASSKTDRGQPQHF. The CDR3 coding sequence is TGTGCCAGCAGCAAAACGGACAGGGGCCAGCCCCAGCATTTT.